One sample yielded the 15 T cell receptor beta chains listed below, sequenced in a study of T-cell memory formation after mild COVID-19. TCRdb processed the 5' RACE reads anew with MiXCR; each CDR3 protein has one entry. The sample yields 390,000 or so distinct CDR3 sequences, approximately 15% seen once. Sequenced: PBMCs or a T cell subset sorted from them (not recorded which). These receptors were taken from a man between 18 and 35 years old who had mild COVID-19 (a few samples of this study predate the infection). Cell type and time point are not known.

This clonotype was detected only a few times. The rearrangement uses TRBV4-1 and TRBJ2-3; no clear D. There are 13 residues in the CDR3. The V gene's germline CDR1 is MGHRA and CDR2 YSYEKL. The V end was cut by 0 bases, the J end by 4 bases, with 5 bases between. The CDR3 DNA sequence: TGCGCCAGCAGCCAAGAGTTCGCAGATACGCAGTATTTT. This encodes CASSQEFADTQYF.

This clonotype was counted a few times. V usage is TRBV29-1 and J usage is TRBJ2-5, with unresolved D. This CDR3 spans 13 amino acids. Between the trimmed V and J ends, which lost 0 bases and 4 bases, there was a span of 9 bases. Germline V CDR1 and CDR2: SQVTM, ANQGSEA. The CDR3 DNA sequence: TGCAGCGTTGAAGAGGGTATTGGAGAGACCCAGTACTTC. It yields the protein CSVEEGIGETQYF.

There are a few counts of this clonotype. The chain employs TRBV6-4 and TRBJ2-3; TRBD1 aligns across 10 bases. The V gene's germline CDR1 is MRHNA and CDR2 SNTAGT. This CDR3 is 17 amino acids long. The junction had 10 bases not matched to a gene; V was cut back by 5 bases and J by 2 bases. CDR3 DNA: TGTGCCAGCAGTCGAAGCTCCGGGACAGGGGCCACAGATACGCAGTATTTT. Encoded protein: CASSRSSGTGATDTQYF.

This clonotype was picked up a small number of times. The chain uses TRBV5-1 and TRBJ1-4; a possible D gene is TRBD1 (5 bases). The CDR3 is 14 residues long. Trimming removed 4 bases at V and 3 bases at J, with 10 bases between. The germline CDR1 and CDR2 sequences are SGHRS and YFSETQ. The CDR3 is CASSQGVSNEKLFF. The CDR3 DNA reads TGCGCCAGCAGCCAAGGGGTGTCTAATGAAAAACTGTTTTTT.

In its sample, this clonotype was seen a few times. The chain is built from TRBV27 and TRBJ2-5; 9 nucleotides line up with TRBD1. This CDR3 region has 15 residues. Germline-derived CDR1 and CDR2 are MNHEY and SMNVEV (reference sequence). V dropped 5 bases and J dropped 2; count of bases not matched to a gene: 6. As DNA, the CDR3 is TGTGCCAGCAGTGAGGGACAGGGAGAACAAGAGACCCAGTACTTC. Translation gives CASSEGQGEQETQYF.

The DNA for the CDR3 is TGTGCCAGCAACAGGGACACGAACTATGGCTACACCTTC. Amino acids: CASNRDTNYGYTF. This chain connects TRBV9 to TRBJ1-2, with D possibly matching TRBD1 (6 bases). V was clipped by 6 bases and J by 2 bases, with 11 bases between them. The CDR3 is 13 amino acids. In germline, CDR1 is SGDLS, CDR2 YYNGEE.

J is TRBJ1-1 and V is TRBV6-5; D is unclear. V lost 2 bases and J 0 bases, leaving 13 bases between the germline ends. Per the germline V gene, CDR1 is MNHEY and CDR2 is SVGAGI. This CDR3 comprises 16 residues. The CDR3 sequence is CASSYRGPALNTEAFF. The CDR3 DNA follows: TGTGCCAGCAGTTACCGAGGGCCTGCCCTGAACACTGAAGCTTTCTTT.

The chain carries TRBV6-5 and TRBJ1-6; 8 nucleotides align to TRBD1. The CDR3 runs to 15 residues. The junction had 4 bases not matched to a gene; V was cut back by 2 bases and J by 7 bases. Per the germline V gene, CDR1 is MNHEY and CDR2 is SVGAGI. CDR3 sequence reads: CASSYTRTGNSPLHF. The CDR3 coding sequence is TGTGCCAGCAGTTACACCCGGACAGGGAATTCACCCCTCCACTTT.

V gene TRBV24-1 combines with J gene TRBJ2-1; no firm D call. The V end was cut by 2 bases, the J end by 0 bases, with 10 bases between. Per germline, CDR1 KGHDR and CDR2 SFDVKD. The CDR3 length is 16 residues. CDR3 in amino acids: CATSDSRLSSYNEQFF. The CDR3 DNA reads as TGTGCCACCAGTGATTCGAGGTTAAGCTCCTACAATGAGCAGTTCTTC.

This clonotype was detected a few times. The chain carries TRBV7-2 and TRBJ1-5, with D unclear. Per the germline V gene, CDR1 is SGHTA and CDR2 is FQGNSA. This CDR3 contains 12 residues. Trimming stripped 5 bases from V and 5 bases from J, with 7 bases between. CDR3 sequence: CASSRPYQPQHF. DNA for the CDR3: TGTGCCAGCAGCCGGCCCTATCAGCCCCAGCATTTT.

The chain is built from TRBV3-1 and TRBJ2-1, with 8 bases lining up with TRBD1. CDR3 length: 14 residues. Germline-derived CDR1 and CDR2 are LGHDT and YNNKEL (reference sequence). V was clipped by 5 bases and J by 7 bases; unmatched bases: 7. As DNA, the CDR3 is TGTGCCAGCAGCAAGGACAGGGTAAGGAATGAGCAGTTCTTC. Its translation is CASSKDRVRNEQFF.

This clonotype was detected a few times. This sequence joins TRBV7-2 and TRBJ1-2, with D maybe TRBD1 (6 bases). V lost 5 bases and J 2 bases, leaving 12 bases between the germline ends. Germline V gene sequence: CDR1 SGHTA, CDR2 FQGNSA. The CDR3 is 14 amino acids. The CDR3 bases are TGTGCCAGCAGCCCAAGGGGGGCGAACTATGGCTACACCTTC. The encoded protein is CASSPRGANYGYTF.

The V call is TRBV4-3, the J call TRBJ2-1, with D perhaps TRBD2 (5 bases). Germline lookup yields CDR1 LGHNA and CDR2 YSLEER. Trimming pared 4 bases from V and 8 bases from J, leaving 15 bases between. The CDR3 sequence is 14 residues long. The CDR3 spells CASSPLGSYDEQFF. The CDR3 bases are TGCGCCAGCAGCCCCCTTGGGAGTTACGATGAGCAGTTCTTC.

This clonotype was found many times. The chain carries TRBV6-2 or TRBV6-3 and TRBJ2-1, with D perhaps assigned TRBD1 or TRBD2 (5 bases each). This CDR3 region has 14 residues. Germline-derived CDR1 and CDR2 are MNHEY and SVGEGT. Trimming shortened V by 6 bases and J by 7 bases, and 16 bases separated the two germline ends. The CDR3 region is CASRTRAPGNEQFF. CDR3 sequence (DNA): TGTGCCAGCAGGACGAGGGCCCCAGGGAATGAGCAGTTCTTC.

This clonotype was detected a few times. The genes are TRBV29-1 and TRBJ2-7; D call uncertain. Trimming stripped 4 bases from V and 10 bases from J, with 11 bases between. The V gene's germline CDR1 is SQVTM and CDR2 ANQGSEA. The CDR3 spans 10 residues. This CDR3 is CSVVIGSQYF. The CDR3 coding sequence is TGCAGCGTTGTAATCGGAAGCCAGTACTTC.